This T cell receptor beta chain was identified in a study of T cell repertoires in cytomegalovirus infection. Overall study context: In the study, CMV epitopes included recently identified HLA-C-restricted and well-studied HLA-B-restricted ones. CMV infection together with matching HLA type was indicated by public TCR beta signatures. Study conclusions and caveats: Dominant in the ex vivo response were TCR beta clonotypes restricted by HLA-C and specific for CMV. Of the TCR beta families, the public ones yielded a cumulative frequency that identified carriers of CMV plus the relevant HLA.

TCRdb recomputed calls from the reads with MiXCR, one row per CDR3 protein. The sample consists of hundreds of thousands of distinct CDR3 sequences, around 32% of them appearing once. The sample holds one count of this clonotype. The antigen is not known. The CDR3 has 17 amino acids. Trimming at V came to 3 bases and at J to 5 bases, leaving 10 bases not matched to a gene. Here the sequenced sample was cultured CD8+ T cells from PBMCs, taken from culture after CMV antigen stimulation. The chain combines TRBV23-1 with TRBJ2-1, with 10 bases fitting TRBD2. TRBV23-1 is labeled an ORF, and its function is uncertain. The sequence derives from a human donor in good health (CMV status not recorded). Some clones in this sample may be carry-over from other donors' samples. DNA for the CDR3: TGCGCCAGCAGTCATCGAATAGCGGGGGGACAAAACAATGAGCAGTTCTTC. This codes for CASSHRIAGGQNNEQFF.